The 31 T cell receptor beta chains reported below all come from one sample, sequenced in a study of blood T cells in healthy people across ages. Alongside a J-beta primer mix, a sample-barcoded 5' primer served in a second PCR lasting about 7 to 12 cycles. Via MiXCR, TCRdb re-called the 5' RACE reads, giving one row per CDR3 protein. The sample includes hundreds of thousands of distinct CDR3 sequences, about 30% of them seen just once. The sample consisted of blood. These receptor sequences come from a woman older than 75 in good health.

The chain joins TRBV14 to TRBJ1-2; the D gene is possibly TRBD1 (6 bases). Trimming cost V 0 bases and J 3 bases, with 11 bases left between them. The germline V gene encodes CDR1 SGHDN and CDR2 FVKESK. The length of the CDR3 is 15 residues. CDR3 protein: CASSQETGKHYGYTF. The CDR3 bases are TGTGCCAGCAGCCAAGAAACAGGGAAGCACTATGGCTACACCTTC.

With regard to this clonotype: A much larger clone lies a single base off, so this may be a read error. This chain connects TRBV7-6 to TRBJ2-5; 15 nucleotides match TRBD2. Germline V gene sequence: CDR1 SGHVS, CDR2 FNYEAQ. The CDR3 extends over 17 amino acids. The junction had 15 bases not matched to a gene; V was cut back by 5 bases and J by 11 bases. The CDR3 loop is CASSPRTSGGGYNEQYF. DNA of the CDR3: TGTGCCAGCAGCCCTAGGACTAGCGGGGGGGGATACAATGAGCAGTACTTC.

This clonotype was seen a few times. The rearrangement links TRBV7-2 to TRBJ1-3; D is ambiguous. V gave up 4 bases and J gave up 3 bases, with 10 bases separating them. The CDR3 contains 14 residues. CDR1 SGHTA and CDR2 FQGNSA come from the germline V gene. The DNA for the CDR3 is TGTGCCAGCAGCTCTATCTTAATTGGAAACACCATATATTTT. Protein sequence: CASSSILIGNTIYF. The full variable domain, completed using reference TRBV7-2 and TRBJ1-3, is GAGVSQSPSNKVTEKGKDVELRCDPISGHTALYWYRQSLGQGLEFLIYFQGNSAPDKSGLPSDRFSAERTGGSVSTLTIQRTQQEDSAVYLCASSSILIGNTIYFGEGSWLTVV.

This chain uses TRBV28 with TRBJ1-1, with D maybe TRBD1 (5 bases). V was trimmed by 3 bases and J by 7 bases, leaving 12 bases between them. CDR3 size: 13 residues. Germline V CDR1 and CDR2: MDHEN, SYDVKM. The CDR3 is CASSFVRAGEAFF. CDR3 DNA sequence: TGTGCCAGCAGTTTTGTCAGGGCCGGTGAAGCTTTCTTT.

This clonotype was picked up one time. The chain is built from TRBV20-1 and TRBJ2-2; no definite D call. This CDR3 is 13 amino acids long. Trimming removed 0 bases at V and 7 bases at J, with 9 bases between. In germline, CDR1 is DFQATT, CDR2 SNEGSKA (reference sequence). The CDR3, as DNA: TGCAGTGCTAGAGATCCTCCGGGCGGGGAGCTGTTTTTT. Protein sequence: CSARDPPGGELFF.

This clonotype was counted many times. J is TRBJ2-5 and V is TRBV20-1; D not certain. This CDR3 is 11 amino acids long. From germline, CDR1 is DFQATT and CDR2 SNEGSKA (reference sequence). V was trimmed by 5 bases and J by 4 bases, leaving 8 bases between them. CDR3 residues: CSALDRETQYF. CDR3 bases: TGCAGTGCTTTGGATCGAGAGACCCAGTACTTC.

As regards this clonotype: It may be a read error: a sequence one base away is much more abundant. V is TRBV6-5 and J is TRBJ1-2; D gene ambiguous. CDR1 and CDR2 (germline): MNHEY, SVGAGI. This CDR3 contains 12 residues. The CDR3 DNA reads TGTGCCAGCAGCACACAGAACTGTGGCTACACCTTC. Protein: CASSTQNCGYTF.

This clonotype showed up many times. This chain uses TRBV3-1 with TRBJ2-7; D gene ambiguous. The V end lost 0 bases, the J end lost 0 bases, and 9 bases lay between the germline ends. CDR3 length: 15 residues. Germline V gives CDR1 LGHDT, CDR2 YNNKEL (reference sequence). The CDR3 loop reads CASSQEPMYSYEQYF. The CDR3 coding sequence is TGTGCCAGCAGCCAAGAACCCATGTACTCCTACGAGCAGTACTTC.

This clonotype came up many times. V is TRBV6-5 and J is TRBJ2-6; D is ambiguous. CDR3 size: 16 residues. From germline, CDR1 is MNHEY and CDR2 SVGAGI. V was trimmed by 0 bases and J by 1 base, leaving 7 bases between them. CDR3 coding DNA: TGTGCCAGCAGTTACTCTATGGGTTCTGGGGCCAACGTCCTGACTTTC. This sequence encodes CASSYSMGSGANVLTF.

This clonotype was picked up many times. This chain joins TRBV4-1 and TRBJ2-3; possible D gene TRBD2, 7 bases. Germline V gene lookup returns CDR1 MGHRA and CDR2 YSYEKL. Deletions cut 0 bases from V and 2 bases from J, with 18 bases between. This CDR3 is built from 18 residues. This CDR3 is CASSQDKRGGGYTDTQYF. CDR3 bases: TGCGCCAGCAGCCAAGATAAGAGGGGGGGGGGCTACACAGATACGCAGTATTTT.

The table lists this clonotype with a few counts. This rearrangement joins TRBV28 to TRBJ2-3; TRBD1 or TRBD2 may be the D gene (5 bases each). Germline V gene data show CDR1 as MDHEN and CDR2 as SYDVKM. V was pared by 3 bases and J by 3 bases, with 16 bases between. This CDR3 is 16 amino acids long. The DNA of the CDR3 is TGTGCCAGCAGTTTGGCCGAGGGGCTGGTGACAGATACGCAGTATTTT. This encodes CASSLAEGLVTDTQYF.

This clonotype has a count of ten or more. The chain employs TRBV7-2 and TRBJ2-3; D gene unclear. Germline CDR1 SGHTA, CDR2 FQGNSA. This CDR3 region has 13 residues. V dropped 6 bases and J dropped 3 bases, with 10 bases sitting between them. The CDR3 nucleotides read TGTGCCAGCAGTGTCCGGATTACAGATACGCAGTATTTT. This encodes CASSVRITDTQYF.

The rearrangement links TRBV7-2 to TRBJ1-4; tentatively, D is TRBD1 (5 bases). The ends were cut back, 1 base at V and 8 bases at J, with 14 bases in the middle. CDR1 SGHTA and CDR2 FQGNSA come from the germline V gene. This CDR3 has 15 amino acids. CDR3 coding DNA: TGTGCCAGCAGCTTAGATGGGGCGAGGATCGAAAAACTGTTTTTT. This sequence encodes CASSLDGARIEKLFF.

As to this clonotype: This may be a read error, as it is one base from a much larger clone. The CDR3 does not close with the conserved phenylalanine or tryptophan, likely indicating a read error. The chain carries TRBV10-3 and TRBJ1-1, with D possibly being TRBD1 (5 bases). Germline CDR1 is ENHRY and CDR2 is SYGVKD. This CDR3 has 14 residues. Trimming shortened V by 6 bases and J by 0 bases, and 11 bases separated the two germline ends. CDR3 region: CAIRGQSMNTEAFC. CDR3 DNA: TGTGCCATCAGAGGACAAAGCATGAACACTGAAGCTTTCTGT.

This chain joins TRBV20-1 and TRBJ2-3; D possibly uses TRBD1 or TRBD2 (7 bases each). Between the trimmed V and J ends, which lost 3 bases and 4 bases, there was a span of 14 bases. The CDR3 has 14 amino acids. Germline V gene lookup returns CDR1 DFQATT and CDR2 SNEGSKA (reference sequence). The CDR3 loop reads CSARDQGGADTQYF. The CDR3 region has the DNA TGCAGTGCTAGGGACCAGGGGGGGGCAGATACGCAGTATTTT.

This clonotype was seen repeatedly, ten times or more. The chain joins TRBV6-6 to TRBJ2-5, with TRBD2 matching over 7 bases. Germline lookup yields CDR1 MNHNY and CDR2 SVGAGI (reference sequence). The CDR3 is 12 amino acids. The CDR3 sequence is CAARSGVITQYF. For the CDR3, the DNA is TGTGCTGCAAGGAGCGGGGTTATCACCCAGTACTTC.

The chain has TRBV7-2 and TRBJ2-3; 10 nucleotides align to TRBD2. After removal of 2 bases from V and 4 bases from J, the junction contained 12 bases not matched to a gene. In germline, CDR1 is SGHTA, CDR2 FQGNSA. CDR3 length equals 18 residues. CDR3 in amino acids: CASSLWPPGLAEPDTQYF. CDR3 DNA sequence: TGTGCCAGCAGCTTATGGCCCCCCGGACTAGCGGAACCAGATACGCAGTATTTT. Based on the CDR3 plus reference TRBV7-2 and TRBJ2-3, the full variable domain is GAGVSQSPSNKVTEKGKDVELRCDPISGHTALYWYRQSLGQGLEFLIYFQGNSAPDKSGLPSDRFSAERTGGSVSTLTIQRTQQEDSAVYLCASSLWPPGLAEPDTQYFGPGTRLTVL.

V and J are TRBV20-1 and TRBJ1-1, with unresolved D. The germline V and J ends were trimmed by 0 bases and 5 bases, with 7 bases remaining between them. Germline CDR1 and CDR2: DFQATT and SNEGSKA (reference sequence). CDR3 size: 12 residues. This CDR3 reads CSAREGSTEAFF. The DNA of the CDR3 is TGCAGTGCTAGAGAAGGTAGTACTGAAGCTTTCTTT.

With respect to this clonotype: This may come from a read error, since a much larger clone is one base off. V usage is TRBV10-3 and J usage is TRBJ1-2, with 7 positions matching TRBD1. V trimming: 6 bases; J trimming: 3 bases; junction bases outside the gene matches: 7. Germline values: CDR1 ENHRY, CDR2 SYGVKD. The CDR3 runs 14 residues. The CDR3 nucleotides read TGTGCCATCAGGGCCGACAGGGTGGACTATGGCTACACCTTC. This translates into CAIRADRVDYGYTF.

This clonotype was counted once. Being one base from a much bigger clone, this may be a read error. CDR3 nucleotides: TGTGCCAGCAGCTCGGGTTTTGATACGCGGTATTTT. Translation: CASSSGFDTRYF. The chain carries TRBV7-3 and TRBJ2-3; D is unclear. Looked up from germline, CDR1 is SGHTA and CDR2 is FQGTGA. The CDR3 spans 12 residues.

This clonotype has a handful of counts. The chain employs TRBV30 and TRBJ1-2; TRBD1 might be the D (5 bases). Trimming took off 7 bases at V and 8 bases at J, with 11 bases between the two ends. Germline CDR1 and CDR2: GTSNPN and SVGIG (reference sequence). The CDR3 consists of 10 residues. CDR3 DNA sequence: TGTGCCTCGGGACGAGGGGGCTACACCTTC. Protein product: CASGRGGYTF.

The V gene is TRBV2, the J gene TRBJ2-3, with TRBD2 matching 11 bases. The germline CDR1 and CDR2 sequences are SNHLY and FYNNEI. J was trimmed by 3 bases and V by 1 base; bases with no gene match: 0. The CDR3 has 15 residues. The CDR3 DNA reads TGTGCCAGCAGTGAAGGACTAGCGGGGACAGATACGCAGTATTTT. It yields the protein CASSEGLAGTDTQYF.

This clonotype was recorded a few times. A much larger clone lies one base from this, so it may be a read error. The rearrangement uses TRBV11-1 and TRBJ2-1; 7 bases line up with TRBD1. Gene TRBJ2-7 matches the end of the DNA better, so the J call may be wrong. The length of the CDR3 is 16 residues. CDR1 and CDR2 (germline): SGHAT, FQDESV (reference sequence). The CDR3 DNA reads as TGTGCCAGCAGCTTAGAGGACAGGAGCTCCTACAATGAGCAGTACTTC. This encodes CASSLEDRSSYNEQYF.

The V and J genes are TRBV20-1 and TRBJ2-3, with TRBD2 matching over 9 bases. The CDR3 spans 16 residues. Germline loops: CDR1 DFQATT, CDR2 SNEGSKA (reference sequence). Trimming took 5 bases from V and 4 from J; bases not matched to a gene: 13. Here the CDR3 DNA reads TGCAGTGCTGGCGGCGGGGGGGCCTCGGGCCCAGATACGCAGTATTTT. Translated: CSAGGGGASGPDTQYF.

This clonotype was seen ten or more times. The CDR3 nucleotides are TGTGCCAGCAGCTTAGCGGGGGGGCTCGGAAAGACCCAGTACTTC. Translated, it gives CASSLAGGLGKTQYF. This rearrangement joins TRBV7-2 to TRBJ2-5; D perhaps matches TRBD2 (7 bases). There are 15 residues in the CDR3. V lost 0 bases, J lost 6 bases, and 14 bases lay in between. Germline loops: CDR1 SGHTA, CDR2 FQGNSA.

This chain connects TRBV9 to TRBJ2-1, with TRBD2 identical over 8 bases. CDR3 length equals 17 residues. The germline CDR1 and CDR2 sequences are SGDLS and YYNGEE. Trimming at V came to 0 bases and at J to 6 bases, leaving 11 bases not matched to a gene. The CDR3: CASSVETSGGYFNEQFF. CDR3 nucleotides: TGTGCCAGCAGCGTAGAAACGTCGGGGGGGTATTTCAATGAGCAGTTCTTC.

This clonotype was observed many times. The rearrangement joins TRBV20-1 to TRBJ1-4; no firm D call. The germline CDR1 and CDR2 sequences are DFQATT and SNEGSKA (reference sequence). Trimming removed 6 bases from V and 8 bases from J, with 22 bases in between. The CDR3 has 15 residues. The CDR3 loop is CSAPQREGLGEKLFF. The CDR3 DNA reads as TGCAGTGCCCCCCAAAGGGAAGGGTTAGGGGAAAAACTGTTTTTT.

This chain links TRBV6-1 with TRBJ1-4; D is possibly TRBD1 (6 bases). This CDR3 contains 15 residues. From germline, CDR1 is MNHNS and CDR2 SASEGT. The V end was cut by 3 bases, the J end by 4 bases, with 12 bases between. The CDR3 here is CASSETGQYNEKLFF. The DNA for the CDR3 is TGTGCCAGCAGTGAGACCGGACAGTATAATGAAAAACTGTTTTTT.

This clonotype occurred many times. The chain combines TRBV28 with TRBJ1-2; D is possibly TRBD1 (6 bases). The CDR3 runs 14 residues. Germline CDR1 and CDR2: MDHEN and SYDVKM. V was trimmed by 2 bases and J by 5 bases, leaving 12 bases between them. The CDR3 loop is CASSLNRDNYGYTF. DNA of the CDR3: TGTGCCAGCAGTTTAAACCGGGACAATTATGGCTACACCTTC.

The rearrangement links TRBV28 to TRBJ2-1; D remains ambiguous. This CDR3 is built from 12 residues. Between the trimmed V and J ends, which lost 3 bases and 15 bases, there was a span of 15 bases. Germline values: CDR1 MDHEN, CDR2 SYDVKM. CDR3 coding DNA: TGTGCCAGCAGTTTTTCGGCTGGAGATGGGTTCTTC. Translating it yields CASSFSAGDGFF.

This clonotype came up a few times. The chain joins TRBV7-3 to TRBJ2-5, with TRBD2 matching 10 bases. Trimming at V came to 2 bases and at J to 11 bases, leaving 20 bases not matched to a gene. From germline, CDR1 is SGHTA and CDR2 FQGTGA. The CDR3 extends over 18 amino acids. The CDR3 sequence is CASSLLPPSGGVGPEQYF. The CDR3 DNA follows: TGTGCCAGCAGCTTATTACCACCCAGCGGGGGGGTAGGGCCTGAGCAGTACTTC.